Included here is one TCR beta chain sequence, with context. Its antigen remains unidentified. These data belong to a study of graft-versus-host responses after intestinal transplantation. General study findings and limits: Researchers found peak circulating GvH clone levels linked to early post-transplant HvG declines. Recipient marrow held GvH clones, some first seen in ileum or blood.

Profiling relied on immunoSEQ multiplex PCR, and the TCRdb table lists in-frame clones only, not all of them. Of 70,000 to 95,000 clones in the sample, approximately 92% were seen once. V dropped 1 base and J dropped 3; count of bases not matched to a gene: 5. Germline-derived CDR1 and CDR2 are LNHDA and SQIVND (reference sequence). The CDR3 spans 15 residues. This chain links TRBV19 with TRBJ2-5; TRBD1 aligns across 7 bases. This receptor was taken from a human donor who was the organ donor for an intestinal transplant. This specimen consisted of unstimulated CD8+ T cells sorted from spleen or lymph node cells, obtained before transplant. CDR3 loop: CASSIGLGTEETQYF. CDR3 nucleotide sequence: TGTGCCAGTAGTATAGGTTTGGGGACAGAAGAGACCCAGTACTTC.